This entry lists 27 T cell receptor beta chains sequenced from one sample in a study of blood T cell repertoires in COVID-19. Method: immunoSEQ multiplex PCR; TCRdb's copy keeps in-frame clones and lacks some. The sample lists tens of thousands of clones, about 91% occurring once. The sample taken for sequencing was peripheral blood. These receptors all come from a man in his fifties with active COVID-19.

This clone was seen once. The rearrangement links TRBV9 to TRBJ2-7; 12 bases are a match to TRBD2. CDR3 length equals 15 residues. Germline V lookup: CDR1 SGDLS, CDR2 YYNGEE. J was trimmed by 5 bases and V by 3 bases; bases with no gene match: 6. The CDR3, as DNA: TGTGCCAGCAGCGGGTCTAGCGGGAGGGAACACGAGCAGTACTTC. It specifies CASSGSSGREHEQYF.

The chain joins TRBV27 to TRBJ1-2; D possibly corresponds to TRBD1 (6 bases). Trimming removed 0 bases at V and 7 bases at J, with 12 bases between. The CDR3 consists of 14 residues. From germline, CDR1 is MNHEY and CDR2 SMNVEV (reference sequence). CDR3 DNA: TGTGCCAGCAGTTTATCTACAGGGCATGGTGGCTACACCTTC. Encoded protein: CASSLSTGHGGYTF.

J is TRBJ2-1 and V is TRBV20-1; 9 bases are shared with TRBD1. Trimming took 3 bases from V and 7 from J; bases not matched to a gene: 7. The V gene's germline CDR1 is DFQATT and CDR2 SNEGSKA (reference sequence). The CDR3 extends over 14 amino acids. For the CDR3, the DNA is TGCAGTGCTAGTCCCGGGACAGGGCTAAATGAGCAGTTCTTC. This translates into CSASPGTGLNEQFF.

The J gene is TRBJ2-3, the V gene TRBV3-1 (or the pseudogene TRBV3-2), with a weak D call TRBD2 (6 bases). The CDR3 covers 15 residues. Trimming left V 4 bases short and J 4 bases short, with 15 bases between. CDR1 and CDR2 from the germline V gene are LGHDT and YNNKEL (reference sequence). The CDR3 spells CASSLGGLPADTQYF. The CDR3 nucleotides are TGTGCCAGCAGCCTTGGAGGGCTCCCGGCAGATACGCAGTATTTT.

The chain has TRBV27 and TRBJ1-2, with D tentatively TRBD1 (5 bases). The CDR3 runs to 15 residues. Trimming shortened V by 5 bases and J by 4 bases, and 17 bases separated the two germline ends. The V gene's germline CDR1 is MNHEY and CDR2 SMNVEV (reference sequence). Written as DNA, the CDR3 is TGTGCCAGCAGTACAGGACACCCGAGTATCTATGGCTACACCTTC. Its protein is CASSTGHPSIYGYTF.

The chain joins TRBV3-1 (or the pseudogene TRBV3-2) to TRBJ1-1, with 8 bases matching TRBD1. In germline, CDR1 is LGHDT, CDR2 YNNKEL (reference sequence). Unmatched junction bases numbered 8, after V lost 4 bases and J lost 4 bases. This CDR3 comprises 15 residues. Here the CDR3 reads CASSPPQGAATEAFF. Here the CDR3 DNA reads TGTGCCAGCAGCCCTCCCCAGGGGGCGGCCACTGAAGCTTTCTTT.

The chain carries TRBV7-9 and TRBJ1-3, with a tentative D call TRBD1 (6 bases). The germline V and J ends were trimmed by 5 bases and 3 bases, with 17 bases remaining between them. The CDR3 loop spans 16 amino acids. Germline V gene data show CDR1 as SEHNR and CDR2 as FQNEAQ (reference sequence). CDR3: CASSPLQGAGGNTIYF. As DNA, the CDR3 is TGTGCCAGCAGCCCACTACAGGGAGCTGGTGGAAACACCATATATTTT. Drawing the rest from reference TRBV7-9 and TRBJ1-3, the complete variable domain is DTGVSQNPRHKITKRGQNVTFRCDPISEHNRLYWYRQTLGQGPEFLTYFQNEAQLEKSRLLSDRFSAERPKGSFSTLEIQRTEQGDSAMYLCASSPLQGAGGNTIYFGEGSWLTVV.

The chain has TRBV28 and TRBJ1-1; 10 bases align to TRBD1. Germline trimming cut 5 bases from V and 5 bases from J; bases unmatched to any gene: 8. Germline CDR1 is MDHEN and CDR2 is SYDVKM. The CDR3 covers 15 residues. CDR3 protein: CASSPRTGGRTEAFF. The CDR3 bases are TGTGCCAGCAGTCCAAGGACAGGGGGTAGGACTGAAGCTTTCTTT.

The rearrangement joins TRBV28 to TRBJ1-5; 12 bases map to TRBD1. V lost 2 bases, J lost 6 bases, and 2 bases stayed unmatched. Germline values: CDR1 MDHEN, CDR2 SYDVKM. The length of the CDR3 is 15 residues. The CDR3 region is CASSLGTGGAQPQHF. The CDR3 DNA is TGTGCCAGCAGTTTAGGGACAGGGGGCGCTCAGCCCCAGCATTTT. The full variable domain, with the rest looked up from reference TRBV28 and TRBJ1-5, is DVKVTQSSRYLVKRTGEKVFLECVQDMDHENMFWYRQDPGLGLRLIYFSYDVKMKEKGDIPEGYSVSREKKERFSLILESASTNQTSMYLCASSLGTGGAQPQHFGDGTRLSIL.

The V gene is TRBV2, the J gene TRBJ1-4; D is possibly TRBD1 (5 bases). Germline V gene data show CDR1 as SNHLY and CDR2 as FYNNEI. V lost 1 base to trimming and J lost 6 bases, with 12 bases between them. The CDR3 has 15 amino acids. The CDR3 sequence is CASSEVTGRDEKLFF. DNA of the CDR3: TGTGCCAGCAGTGAAGTAACAGGTCGGGATGAAAAACTGTTTTTT.

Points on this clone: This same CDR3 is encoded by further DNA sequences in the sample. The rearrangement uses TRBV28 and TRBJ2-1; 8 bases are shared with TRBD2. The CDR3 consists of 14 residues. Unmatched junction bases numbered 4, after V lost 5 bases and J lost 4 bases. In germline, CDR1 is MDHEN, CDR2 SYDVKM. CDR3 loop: CASSSGGTYNEQFF. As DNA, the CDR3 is TGTGCCAGCAGTAGCGGGGGAACTTACAATGAGCAGTTCTTC.

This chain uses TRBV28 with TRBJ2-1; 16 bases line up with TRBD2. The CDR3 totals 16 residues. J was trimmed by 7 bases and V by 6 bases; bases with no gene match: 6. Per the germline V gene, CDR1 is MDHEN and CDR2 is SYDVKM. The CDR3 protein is CASSNTGLAGGNEQFF. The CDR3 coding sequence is TGTGCCAGCAGCAATACGGGACTAGCGGGAGGGAATGAGCAGTTCTTC.

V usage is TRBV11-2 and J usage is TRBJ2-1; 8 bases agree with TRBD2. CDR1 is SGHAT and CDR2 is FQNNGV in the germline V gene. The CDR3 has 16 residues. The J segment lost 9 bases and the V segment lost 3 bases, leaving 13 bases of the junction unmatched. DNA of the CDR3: TGTGCCAGCAGCTTGGGCCCGGGAGGGCCGACGGCTGAGCAGTTCTTC. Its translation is CASSLGPGGPTAEQFF.

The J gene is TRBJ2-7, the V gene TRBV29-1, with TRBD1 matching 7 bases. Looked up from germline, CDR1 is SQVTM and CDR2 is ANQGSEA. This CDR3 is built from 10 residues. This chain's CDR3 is CTVQGYEQYF. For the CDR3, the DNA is TGCACCGTACAGGGGTACGAGCAGTACTTC.

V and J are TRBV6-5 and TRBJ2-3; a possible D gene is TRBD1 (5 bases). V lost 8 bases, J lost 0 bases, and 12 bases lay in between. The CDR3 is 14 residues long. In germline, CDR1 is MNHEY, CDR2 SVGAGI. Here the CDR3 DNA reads TGTGCCAGCGTCACTGGGGCCAGCACAGATACGCAGTATTTT. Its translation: CASVTGASTDTQYF.

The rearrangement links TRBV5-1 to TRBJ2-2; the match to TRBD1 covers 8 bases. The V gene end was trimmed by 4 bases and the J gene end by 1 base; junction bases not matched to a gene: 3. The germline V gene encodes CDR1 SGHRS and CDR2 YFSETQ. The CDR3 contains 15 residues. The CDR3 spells CASSPTGGNTGELFF. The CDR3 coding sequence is TGCGCCAGCAGCCCCACAGGGGGGAACACCGGGGAGCTGTTTTTT.

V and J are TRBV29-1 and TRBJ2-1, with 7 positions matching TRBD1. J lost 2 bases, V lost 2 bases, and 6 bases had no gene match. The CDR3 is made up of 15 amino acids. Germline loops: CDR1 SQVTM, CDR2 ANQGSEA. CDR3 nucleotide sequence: TGCAGCGTTGAAACTACAGGGGCCGCCTACAATGAGCAGTTCTTC. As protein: CSVETTGAAYNEQFF.

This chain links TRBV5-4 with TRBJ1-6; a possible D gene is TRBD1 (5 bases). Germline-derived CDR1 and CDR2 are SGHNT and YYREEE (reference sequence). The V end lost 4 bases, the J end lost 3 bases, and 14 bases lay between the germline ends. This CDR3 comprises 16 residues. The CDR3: CASSHGRGGYNSPLHF. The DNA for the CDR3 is TGTGCCAGCAGCCATGGTAGGGGTGGCTATAATTCACCCCTCCACTTT.

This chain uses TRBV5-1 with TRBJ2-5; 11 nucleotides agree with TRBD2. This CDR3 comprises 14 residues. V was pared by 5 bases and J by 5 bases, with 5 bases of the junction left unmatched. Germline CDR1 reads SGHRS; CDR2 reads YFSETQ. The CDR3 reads CASRILAGEETQYF. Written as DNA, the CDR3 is TGCGCCAGCAGGATACTAGCGGGAGAGGAGACCCAGTACTTC.

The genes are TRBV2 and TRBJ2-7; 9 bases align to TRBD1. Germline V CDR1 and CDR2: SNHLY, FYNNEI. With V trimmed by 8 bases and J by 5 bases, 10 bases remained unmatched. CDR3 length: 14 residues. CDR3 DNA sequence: TGTGCCAGCCTCCGGGACAGGGCCGTGAACGAGCAGTACTTC. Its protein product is CASLRDRAVNEQYF.

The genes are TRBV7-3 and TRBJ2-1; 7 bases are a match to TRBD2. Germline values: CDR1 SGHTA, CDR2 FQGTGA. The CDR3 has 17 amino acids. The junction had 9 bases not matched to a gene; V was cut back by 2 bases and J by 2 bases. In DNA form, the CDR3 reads TGTGCCAGCAGCTTACAGGGTGGGGCGGGAGCCTACAATGAGCAGTTCTTC. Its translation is CASSLQGGAGAYNEQFF.

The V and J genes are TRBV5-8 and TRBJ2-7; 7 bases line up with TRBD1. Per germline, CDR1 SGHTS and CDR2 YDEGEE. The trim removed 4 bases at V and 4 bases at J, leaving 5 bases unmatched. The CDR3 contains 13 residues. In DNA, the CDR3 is TGTGCCAGCAGCCCGACAGGGAATTACGAGCAGTACTTC. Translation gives CASSPTGNYEQYF.

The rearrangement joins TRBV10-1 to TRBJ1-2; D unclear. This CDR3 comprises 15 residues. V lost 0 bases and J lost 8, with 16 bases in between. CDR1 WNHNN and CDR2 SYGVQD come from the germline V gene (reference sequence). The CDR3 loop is CASSESVGPLGGYTF. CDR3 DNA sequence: TGCGCCAGCAGTGAGTCGGTAGGCCCACTCGGGGGCTACACCTTC.

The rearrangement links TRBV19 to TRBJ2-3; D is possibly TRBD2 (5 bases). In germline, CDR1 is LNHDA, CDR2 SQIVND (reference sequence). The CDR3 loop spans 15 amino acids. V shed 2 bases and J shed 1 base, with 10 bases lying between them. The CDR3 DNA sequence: TGTGCCAGTAGTATAAGATGGGAGCGCACAGATACGCAGTATTTT. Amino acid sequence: CASSIRWERTDTQYF.

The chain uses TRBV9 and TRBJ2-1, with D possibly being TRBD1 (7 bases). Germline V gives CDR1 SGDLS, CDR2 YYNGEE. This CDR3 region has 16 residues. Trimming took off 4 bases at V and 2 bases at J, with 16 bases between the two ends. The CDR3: CASSRGPPGAYNEQFF. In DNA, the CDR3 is TGTGCCAGCAGCAGGGGGCCTCCGGGGGCCTACAATGAGCAGTTCTTC.

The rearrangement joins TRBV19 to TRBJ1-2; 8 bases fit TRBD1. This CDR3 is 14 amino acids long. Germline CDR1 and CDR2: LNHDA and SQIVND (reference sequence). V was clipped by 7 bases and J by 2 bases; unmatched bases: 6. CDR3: CASNVRDRNYGYTF. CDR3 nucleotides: TGTGCCAGTAATGTCCGGGACAGGAACTATGGCTACACCTTC.

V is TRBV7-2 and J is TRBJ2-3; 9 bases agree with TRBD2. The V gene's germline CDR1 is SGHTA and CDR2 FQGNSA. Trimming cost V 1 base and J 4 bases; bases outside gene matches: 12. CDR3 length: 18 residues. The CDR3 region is CASSLEGTSRGSSDTQYF. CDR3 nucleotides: TGTGCCAGCAGCTTAGAGGGGACTAGCAGGGGTTCATCAGATACGCAGTATTTT.